This TCR beta chain was obtained from a study of shared clonotypes between healthy human individuals (TCRdb year 2020). Context from the whole study: Two women and a few men aged 18 to 49 years were included in the cohort. For each donor, CD4 naive and CD4 memory were each run on three plates, CD8 naive on two plates, and CD8 memory on one plate. Blood TCR repertoires of roughly 5 healthy adults were deeply sequenced to estimate repertoire size and the extent of clonotype sharing between individuals. To increase sequencing depth and limit assay-specific biases, different laboratories used diverse techniques to prepare libraries and sequence TCR repertoires. Leukapheresis yielded between about 0.94 and 8.9 billion PBMCs per donor.

The full study reports these points: Higher generation probabilities were observed for clonotypes shared by all four sorted-subset donors than for non-shared clonotypes. Even with the large sequencing depth, rarefaction of the sorted-subset datasets indicated that sequencing was incomplete. Sampling was restricted to blood, and TCR repertoires in tissues likely differ from the TCR repertoires found in blood. Naive subsets generally had larger estimated clonotype richness than memory subsets. Across a handful of donors, approximately 5% of naive CD4, more than 3% of naive CD8, under 2.5% of memory CD4, and approximately 0.42% of memory CD8 clonotypes were shared. Based on pairwise subsampling, the degree of clonotype sharing among donors was expected to be affected by sequencing depth. The genetic and exposure-history diversity represented was limited by the small number of donors.

The trim is 0 bases for V and 6 bases for J, with a gap of 17 bases between the germline ends. CDR1 and CDR2, looked up from the germline V gene, are SGHDN and FVKESK. There are 17 amino acids in the CDR3, from cysteine to phenylalanine inclusive. The DNA shown is the 51-base CDR3, in frame from base 1. Using the deep immunoSEQ assay, multiplex PCR amplified TCR CDR3 regions from genomic DNA. Extracted genomic DNA from each cell subset was distributed evenly across all wells of several immunoSEQ 96-well plates, and each plate was treated as a replicate. Each replicate PCR for sorted subsets received about 0.2 ug genomic DNA, equal to about 30,000 T cell genomes. Purified libraries were measured with a Qubit 3.0 fluorometer, size-checked on a Bioanalyzer 2100, and measured again with the KAPA Library Quantification kit. Every immunoSEQ 96-well plate was sequenced on a separate single-read 150-cycle Illumina NextSeq 550 flow cell. For the original study's pipeline: Because the immunoSEQ output included only junctional sequences and no quality scores, the filtering could not be the same as the filtering used for full-length reads. Sequences were annotated with PyIR, a Python wrapper for IgBLAST v1.9, using IMGT germline references to assign V/J genes and CDR3. Reads were filtered out if the reads had weak V/J assignments (E-value above 1e-6), no CDR3, stop codons, out-of-frame junctions, or ambiguous translated residues. V3J clonotypes were defined as sequences sharing the same inferred V gene, J gene, and CDR3 amino acid sequence. Percentage overlap between repertoires was calculated by dividing the number of shared unique clonotypes by the size of the smaller repertoire. Three approaches were used to assess repertoire richness: RTK rarefaction, the Chao1 estimator, and Recon v2.1 estimates of unobserved clonotypes. For all TCRbeta clonotypes obtained by the gDNA method from several donors, generation probabilities were computed with OLGA. Not all clones reach the TCRdb copy of this immuneACCESS table, which keeps in-frame sequences only. Checked studies attribute under half of the gap to unresolved V genes and leave the rest unexplained. That table gives V, J and clone size, and the DNA gave D and trimming. A total of approximately 840,000 clones appear in this sample, approximately 97% of them only once. In total, the top ten clones hold less than 0.3% of the sample.

For the CD8 naive samples, CD45RO-negative cells were positively selected for CCR7, yielding a CD45RA+CCR7+ population from which TemRA cells were excluded. The donors were healthy, HIV-negative adults with no recently reported acute infections or vaccinations. Only Caucasian adults living in Nashville, Tennessee, USA were represented among the donors. After blood collection by leukapheresis, PBMCs were isolated using Ficoll-Histopaque density gradient centrifugation and then cryopreserved in the vapor phase of liquid nitrogen. Analytical flow cytometry was used to check the purity and quantity of each magnetically sorted T cell population. Each sorted fraction had its genomic DNA isolated and then quantified by UV absorbance on a Nanodrop 2000c. Note on this clone: Its specific antigen is unknown. The sample holds no much larger clone one base away, and base qualities are not on file.

The receptor's source is a man aged 25-45 years in good health. The specimen was naive CD8+ T cells sorted from blood. The sample's cell subset or site, from its label and the paper: CD45RA+CCR7+. The chain couples TRBV14 to TRBJ2-2; D gene: possibly TRBD1, on 5 matching bases. The CDR3 protein sequence reads: CASSQEDSLVYAGELFF. Here is the DNA: TGTGCCAGCAGCCAAGAAGACAGTTTGGTTTACGCCGGGGAGCTGTTTTTT.